The 30 T cell receptor beta chains below come from one sample, sequenced in a study of cytotoxic CD8 clonotypes in ibrutinib-treated CLL. TCRdb's copy holds only in-frame clones and misses some; the assay was immunoSEQ multiplex PCR. The sample yields around 200,000 clones, about three quarters seen once. The specimen comprised PBMCs, sampled after 12 months of ibrutinib treatment. The receptors shown here come from a human donor with chronic lymphocytic leukemia.

The genes are TRBV6-5 and TRBJ1-1; a possible D gene is TRBD1 (6 bases). V lost 6 bases and J 5 bases, leaving 13 bases between the germline ends. Germline V gene sequence: CDR1 MNHEY, CDR2 SVGAGI. The CDR3 covers 13 residues. The CDR3 reads CASRLQGRTEAFF. The CDR3 region has the DNA TGTGCCAGCAGACTACAGGGACGGACTGAAGCTTTCTTT.

The sample holds one count of this clone. The CDR3 reads CASSRTLLAGGTPDTQYF. The CDR3, as DNA: TGTGCCAGCAGCCGGACGCTACTAGCGGGAGGGACCCCAGATACGCAGTATTTT. The J gene is TRBJ2-3, the V gene TRBV9; 13 bases fit TRBD2. The CDR3 consists of 18 residues. V shed 4 bases, J shed 4 bases, and the junction held 12 bases outside the gene matches. Germline V gives CDR1 SGDLS, CDR2 YYNGEE.

The J gene is TRBJ2-7, the V gene TRBV6-5; 10 bases are shared with TRBD2. This CDR3 contains 14 residues. The V and J ends lost 5 bases and 1 base, in that order; junction bases with no gene match: 2. Germline CDR1 MNHEY, CDR2 SVGAGI. CDR3 nucleotide sequence: TGTGCCAGCAGTCCTAGCGGGGGATCCTACGAGCAGTACTTC. This encodes CASSPSGGSYEQYF.

The chain recombines TRBV27 with TRBJ1-5; a possible D gene is TRBD1 (5 bases). There are 13 residues in the CDR3. Trimming took 5 bases from V and 4 from J, leaving 9 bases between them. Germline V gene data show CDR1 as MNHEY and CDR2 as SMNVEV (reference sequence). The CDR3 DNA follows: TGTGCCAGCAGTCTCAGACAGAATCAGCCCCAGCATTTT. It codes for CASSLRQNQPQHF.

This chain connects TRBV4-1 to TRBJ1-1; 9 bases agree with TRBD1. The CDR3 sequence is 13 residues long. Germline CDR1 and CDR2: MGHRA and YSYEKL. V lost 5 bases and J lost 5; bases outside the gene matches: 3. The CDR3 sequence is CASSGTGRTEAFF. The CDR3, as DNA: TGCGCCAGCAGCGGGACAGGGAGGACTGAAGCTTTCTTT.

This chain connects TRBV2 to TRBJ1-6; unclear D gene. Trimming stripped 7 bases from V and 10 bases from J, with 23 bases between. Per germline, CDR1 SNHLY and CDR2 FYNNEI. The CDR3 loop spans 16 amino acids. CDR3 protein: CASTGLERQVGSPLHF. CDR3 in DNA: TGTGCCAGCACCGGCCTCGAAAGGCAGGTTGGATCACCCCTCCACTTT.

This clone has a single count. The chain recombines TRBV28 with TRBJ1-1; 8 nucleotides agree with TRBD1. The trim removed 6 bases at V and 5 bases at J, leaving 5 bases unmatched. This CDR3 is built from 13 residues. From germline, CDR1 is MDHEN and CDR2 SYDVKM. For the CDR3, the DNA is TGTGCCAGCAGCCGCTGGACAGGGACTGAAGCTTTCTTT. This encodes CASSRWTGTEAFF.

This clone was counted between two and nine times. The genes are TRBV5-1 and TRBJ1-1; D remains unclear. CDR3 length: 14 amino acids. CDR1 and CDR2 (germline): SGHRS, YFSETQ. With 1 base removed from V and 0 bases from J, the gap between germline ends came to 7 bases. CDR3 in amino acids: CASSLQTLNTEAFF. Written as DNA, the CDR3 is TGCGCCAGCAGCTTGCAGACCCTGAACACTGAAGCTTTCTTT.

This clone was seen a few times. The J gene is TRBJ1-2, the V gene TRBV11-2, with D possibly matching TRBD1 (5 bases). The CDR3 runs 12 residues. CDR1 SGHAT and CDR2 FQNNGV come from the germline V gene. V lost 8 bases and J 7 bases, leaving 14 bases between the germline ends. CDR3 bases: TGTGCCAGCGCCCGACGGGGGTCTGGCTACACCTTC. This encodes CASARRGSGYTF.

The chain couples TRBV6-5 to TRBJ1-2, with a possible D match to TRBD1 (5 bases). Deletions cut 7 bases from V and 3 bases from J, with 12 bases between. The CDR3 is 13 residues long. The V gene's germline CDR1 is MNHEY and CDR2 SVGAGI. The CDR3, as DNA: TGTGCCAGCACCCCCCGGGGCGACTATGGCTACACCTTC. Translation gives CASTPRGDYGYTF.

The rearrangement uses TRBV18 and TRBJ2-7; D not resolved. V dropped 3 bases and J dropped 1 base, with 7 bases sitting between them. This CDR3 is built from 13 residues. Germline V gene data show CDR1 as KGHSH and CDR2 as LQKENI. The DNA of the CDR3 is TGTGCCAGCTCACCGCCAAGGTCCTACGAGCAGTACTTC. Its protein product is CASSPPRSYEQYF.

This clone was observed a handful of times. The chain carries TRBV19 and TRBJ2-2, with D perhaps matching TRBD1 (6 bases). Trimming removed 6 bases at V and 7 bases at J, with 12 bases between. The CDR3 totals 13 residues. Germline CDR1 reads LNHDA; CDR2 reads SQIVND (reference sequence). The CDR3 spells CASRGAGGGELFF. The CDR3 nucleotides read TGTGCCAGTAGGGGGGCCGGCGGCGGGGAGCTGTTTTTT.

This clone was observed a handful of times. The chain links TRBV2 to TRBJ1-6; D is uncertain. The CDR3 is 13 residues long. Germline V gene lookup returns CDR1 SNHLY and CDR2 FYNNEI. Trimming removed 6 bases at V and 6 bases at J, with 9 bases between. The CDR3 bases are TGTGCCAGCAGATTACGGCGTAATTCACCCCTCCACTTT. Its protein product is CASRLRRNSPLHF.

This clone was observed a few times. The rearrangement links TRBV5-1 to TRBJ1-2; TRBD1 aligns across 12 bases. The V gene end was trimmed by 4 bases and the J gene end by 7 bases; junction bases not matched to a gene: 5. The germline CDR1 and CDR2 sequences are SGHRS and YFSETQ. This CDR3 contains 14 residues. CDR3 DNA sequence: TGCGCCAGCAGCGCGGGACAGGGGGCGGGTGGCTACACCTTC. Translation: CASSAGQGAGGYTF.

The chain is built from TRBV10-3 and TRBJ1-6; D uncertain. The CDR3 is 16 residues long. Trimming removed 3 bases at V and 0 bases at J, with 9 bases between. Germline CDR1 is ENHRY and CDR2 is SYGVKD. This chain's CDR3 is CAISDLGPSYNSPLHF. For the CDR3, the DNA is TGTGCCATCAGTGACCTAGGGCCCTCCTATAATTCACCCCTCCACTTT.

This chain joins TRBV9 and TRBJ2-1, with 14 bases that match TRBD2. V dropped 5 bases and J dropped 3; count of bases not matched to a gene: 4. The V gene's germline CDR1 is SGDLS and CDR2 YYNGEE. This CDR3 spans 16 amino acids. The CDR3 sequence is CASSRLAGGLYNEQFF. CDR3 bases: TGTGCCAGCAGTCGACTAGCGGGGGGGCTCTACAATGAGCAGTTCTTC. Full variable domain (missing parts from reference TRBV9 and TRBJ2-1): DSGVTQTPKHLITATGQRVTLRCSPRSGDLSVYWYQQSLDQGLQFLIQYYNGEERAKGNILERFSAQQFPDLHSELNLSSLELGDSALYFCASSRLAGGLYNEQFFGPGTRLTVL.

The V call is TRBV21-1, the J call TRBJ2-7; the table's D call, TRBD2, has no DNA check behind it. TRBV21-1 corresponds to a pseudogene. The CDR3 sequence is 16 residues long. The CDR3 DNA follows: TGTGCCAGCAGCAAAGGCGCGGCTAGCGGTTTATACGAGCAGTACTTC. The encoded protein is CASSKGAASGLYEQYF.

This clone showed up just a few times. The genes are TRBV28 and TRBJ2-7; 7 bases match TRBD2. J lost 6 bases, V lost 7 bases, and 15 bases had no gene match. Germline V gives CDR1 MDHEN, CDR2 SYDVKM. The CDR3 spans 15 residues. This chain's CDR3 is CASNPEAGAPIEQYF. The CDR3 nucleotides are TGTGCCAGCAATCCAGAGGCGGGAGCACCCATCGAGCAGTACTTC.

The gene calls are TRBV19 and TRBJ1-5; TRBD1 aligns across 7 bases. This CDR3 is built from 13 residues. After removal of 6 bases from V and 7 bases from J, the junction contained 6 bases not matched to a gene. The germline V gene has CDR1 LNHDA and CDR2 SQIVND (reference sequence). The CDR3 nucleotides are TGTGCCAGTAGGGGGCAGGGGGTGCAGCCCCAGCATTTT. Amino acid sequence: CASRGQGVQPQHF. Drawing the rest from reference TRBV19 and TRBJ1-5, the complete variable domain is DGGITQSPKYLFRKEGQNVTLSCEQNLNHDAMYWYRQDPGQGLRLIYYSQIVNDFQKGDIAEGYSVSREKKESFPLTVTSAQKNPTAFYLCASRGQGVQPQHFGDGTRLSIL.

V and J are TRBV10-3 and TRBJ1-6; no definite D call. The V and J ends lost 5 bases and 6 bases respectively, with 5 bases between them. This CDR3 spans 12 amino acids. Germline values: CDR1 ENHRY, CDR2 SYGVKD. CDR3 nucleotide sequence: TGTGCCATCAGTCCAGCTAATTCACCCCTCCACTTT. Amino acid sequence: CAISPANSPLHF.

This clone was detected once. The V and J genes are TRBV19 and TRBJ1-5; D perhaps matches TRBD1 (5 bases). Germline V lookup: CDR1 LNHDA, CDR2 SQIVND (reference sequence). With 7 bases removed from V and 7 bases from J, the gap between germline ends came to 26 bases. The CDR3 covers 17 residues. The CDR3 bases are TGTGCCAGTACCTCTCCTGGGGGGGTGGGCCTAGGGCAGCCCCAGCATTTT. It encodes CASTSPGGVGLGQPQHF.

This rearrangement joins TRBV7-2 to TRBJ2-4; D unresolved. Germline assignment: CDR1 SGHTA and CDR2 FQGNSA. Between the trimmed V and J ends, which lost 4 bases and 9 bases, there was a span of 16 bases. The CDR3 spans 14 residues. The CDR3 reads CASSYQSTWGIQYF. CDR3 coding DNA: TGTGCCAGCAGCTATCAGTCCACGTGGGGCATTCAGTACTTC.

Of note for this clone: Other DNA sequences in this sample translate to the same CDR3. This chain links TRBV6-5 with TRBJ1-4; D ambiguous. V shed 2 bases and J shed 5 bases, with 3 bases lying between them. Germline CDR1 MNHEY, CDR2 SVGAGI. The CDR3 has 12 amino acids. The CDR3 loop is CASSYANEKLFF. CDR3 DNA sequence: TGTGCCAGCAGTTACGCAAATGAAAAACTGTTTTTT.

CDR3 sequence: CASRGRYNEQFF. The CDR3 DNA follows: TGTGCCAGCAGGGGCCGATACAATGAGCAGTTCTTC. This chain uses TRBV6-5 with TRBJ2-1, with no clear D. This CDR3 is 12 amino acids long. Germline loops: CDR1 MNHEY, CDR2 SVGAGI. The germline V and J ends were trimmed by 6 bases and 4 bases, with 7 bases remaining between them.

The chain has TRBV5-4 and TRBJ1-2; D remains ambiguous. The CDR3 contains 13 residues. V lost 4 bases, J lost 3 bases, and 10 bases lay in between. Germline CDR1 SGHNT, CDR2 YYREEE (reference sequence). The CDR3 DNA is TGTGCCAGCAGCCTGGCGGGTGACTATGGCTACACCTTC. Its translation is CASSLAGDYGYTF.

This clone was found a few times. V and J are TRBV30 and TRBJ1-2, with 7 bases aligning to TRBD1. The length of the CDR3 is 14 residues. Germline-derived CDR1 and CDR2 are GTSNPN and SVGIG (reference sequence). V lost 3 bases to trimming and J lost 4 bases; unmatched junction nucleotides: 8. The DNA for the CDR3 is TGTGCCTGGAGAACACAGGGGTTCGGCTATGGCTACACCTTC. Amino acid sequence: CAWRTQGFGYGYTF.

The rearrangement joins TRBV18 to TRBJ1-4; unclear D gene. Trimming cost V 6 bases and J 4 bases, with 12 bases left between them. Germline V lookup: CDR1 KGHSH, CDR2 LQKENI. This CDR3 contains 14 residues. CDR3 sequence (DNA): TGTGCCAGCTCCCCCCTGTCCGGTAATGAAAAACTGTTTTTT. Amino acids: CASSPLSGNEKLFF.

The chain uses TRBV18 and TRBJ2-1; 11 positions match TRBD1. The V gene end was trimmed by 1 base and the J gene end by 6 bases; junction bases not matched to a gene: 8. The germline gives CDR1 KGHSH, CDR2 LQKENI. The CDR3 spans 17 residues. The CDR3 sequence: CASSPQNQGQGVNEQFF. The DNA for the CDR3 is TGTGCCAGCTCACCACAGAATCAGGGACAGGGGGTCAATGAGCAGTTCTTC.

The chain employs TRBV28 and TRBJ1-1, with 9 bases lining up with TRBD1. Trimming cost V 8 bases and J 10 bases; bases outside gene matches: 8. The CDR3 consists of 12 residues. CDR1 and CDR2 (germline): MDHEN, SYDVKM. The CDR3 sequence is CASVPGQGRAFF. The CDR3 DNA reads as TGTGCCAGCGTCCCGGGACAGGGCCGAGCTTTCTTT.

The chain carries TRBV4-3 and TRBJ1-1; D ambiguous. Trimming took off 0 bases at V and 7 bases at J, with 9 bases between the two ends. CDR3 length equals 13 residues. CDR1 is LGHNA and CDR2 is YSLEER in the germline V gene. CDR3 in DNA: TGCGCCAGCAGCCAAGATCGTATGGGTGAAGCTTTCTTT. Its translation: CASSQDRMGEAFF.